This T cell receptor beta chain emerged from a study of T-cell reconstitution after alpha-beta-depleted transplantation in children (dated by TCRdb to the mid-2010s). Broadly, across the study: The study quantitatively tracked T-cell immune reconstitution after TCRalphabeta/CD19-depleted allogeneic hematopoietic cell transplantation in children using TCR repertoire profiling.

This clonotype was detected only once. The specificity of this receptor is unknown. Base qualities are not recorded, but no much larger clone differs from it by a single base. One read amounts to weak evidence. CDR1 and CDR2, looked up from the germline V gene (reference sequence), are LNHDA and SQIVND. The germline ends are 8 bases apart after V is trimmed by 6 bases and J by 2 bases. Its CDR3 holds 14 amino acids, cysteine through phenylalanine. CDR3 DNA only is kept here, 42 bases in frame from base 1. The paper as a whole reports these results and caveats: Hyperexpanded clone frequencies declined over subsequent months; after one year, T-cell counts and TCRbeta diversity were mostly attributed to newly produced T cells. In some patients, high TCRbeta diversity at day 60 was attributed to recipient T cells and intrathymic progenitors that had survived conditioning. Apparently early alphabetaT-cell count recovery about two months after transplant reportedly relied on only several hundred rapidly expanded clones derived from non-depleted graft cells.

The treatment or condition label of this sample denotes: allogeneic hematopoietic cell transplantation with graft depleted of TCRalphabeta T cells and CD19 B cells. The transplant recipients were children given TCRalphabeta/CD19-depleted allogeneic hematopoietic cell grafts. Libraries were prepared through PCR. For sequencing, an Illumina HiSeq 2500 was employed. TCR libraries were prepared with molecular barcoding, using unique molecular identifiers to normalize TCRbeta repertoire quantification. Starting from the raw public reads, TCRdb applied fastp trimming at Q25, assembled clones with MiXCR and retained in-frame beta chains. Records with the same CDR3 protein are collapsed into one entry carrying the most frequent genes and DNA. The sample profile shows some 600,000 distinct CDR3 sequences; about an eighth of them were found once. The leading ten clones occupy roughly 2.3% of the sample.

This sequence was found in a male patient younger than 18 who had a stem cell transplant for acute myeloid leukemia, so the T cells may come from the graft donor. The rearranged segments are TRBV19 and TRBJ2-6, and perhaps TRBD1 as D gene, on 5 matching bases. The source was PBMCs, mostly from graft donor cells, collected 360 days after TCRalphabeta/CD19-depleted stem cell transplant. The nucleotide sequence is TGTGCCAGTAGACCCAGGGCTGGGGCCAACGTCCTGACTTTC. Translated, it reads CASRPRAGANVLTF. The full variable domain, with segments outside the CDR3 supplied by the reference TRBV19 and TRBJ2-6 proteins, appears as DGGITQSPKYLFRKEGQNVTLSCEQNLNHDAMYWYRQDPGQGLRLIYYSQIVNDFQKGDIAEGYSVSREKKESFPLTVTSAQKNPTAFYLCASRPRAGANVLTFGAGSRLTVL.